The 11 T cell receptor beta chains reported below all come from one sample, sequenced in a study of Ad26.COV2.S vaccination and SARS-CoV-2 variants. The treatment here: some 20 received Ad26.COV2.S at low or high dose, single or two shots; 5 received placebo; per-sample allocation not given. Collection of the samples took place on day 63 after the first injection of vaccine or placebo. Sequenced by immunoSEQ multiplex PCR; TCRdb stores in-frame clones only, minus some. The table lists more than 300,000 clones, 80% to 90% of them singletons. This material consisted of peripheral blood, taken in a trial of Ad26.COV2.S vaccine versus placebo. Receptors were obtained from a person aged 18 to 65 who received the Ad26.COV2.S COVID-19 vaccine or a placebo.

The genes are TRBV5-4 and TRBJ2-1; the D gene is possibly TRBD2 (5 bases). The ends were cut back, 2 bases at V and 6 bases at J, with 24 bases in the middle. Germline V gene data show CDR1 as SGHNT and CDR2 as YYREEE (reference sequence). This CDR3 contains 18 residues. This CDR3 is CASSFKSTERAYGNEQFF. CDR3 bases: TGTGCCAGCAGCTTTAAATCCACAGAGAGGGCATATGGCAATGAGCAGTTCTTC. Filled out from reference TRBV5-4 and TRBJ2-1, the complete variable domain reads ETGVTQSPTHLIKTRGQQVTLRCSSQSGHNTVSWYQQALGQGPQFIFQYYREEENGRGNFPPRFSGLQFPNYSSELNVNALELDDSALYLCASSFKSTERAYGNEQFFGPGTRLTVL.

This clone was picked up one time. The V call is TRBV4-1, the J call TRBJ1-3; D gene uncertain. The CDR3 has 16 amino acids. The V gene lost 0 bases and the J gene lost 4 bases, with 13 bases spanning the gap. Germline CDR1 reads MGHRA; CDR2 reads YSYEKL. In nucleotides, the CDR3 is TGCGCCAGCAGCCAAGATGACATCCGTTCGGGAAACACCATATATTTT. Encoded protein: CASSQDDIRSGNTIYF.

J is TRBJ1-1 and V is TRBV12-3 or TRBV12-4, with D uncertain. The V end was cut by 2 bases, the J end by 1 base, with 5 bases between. There are 13 residues in the CDR3. Here the CDR3 DNA reads TGTGCCAGCAGTTTACAGGAGAACACTGAAGCTTTCTTT. Translation: CASSLQENTEAFF.

CDR3 DNA sequence: TGTGCCAGTAGTTTTGGGACAGGCCCTTATCAGCCCCAGCATTTT. Its translation: CASSFGTGPYQPQHF. The chain combines TRBV19 with TRBJ1-5, with 8 bases lining up with TRBD1. J was trimmed by 5 bases and V by 5 bases; bases with no gene match: 8. The CDR3 consists of 15 residues. The germline V gene encodes CDR1 LNHDA and CDR2 SQIVND (reference sequence).

This clone showed up just once. This chain uses TRBV5-4 with TRBJ2-3; D perhaps matches TRBD2 (5 bases). Trimming removed 3 bases from V and 3 bases from J, with 14 bases in between. From germline, CDR1 is SGHNT and CDR2 YYREEE (reference sequence). The CDR3 sequence is 15 residues long. CDR3 loop: CASSYNPGKTDTQYF. CDR3 nucleotide sequence: TGTGCCAGCAGCTATAACCCGGGGAAGACAGATACGCAGTATTTT.

This clone was seen a single time. The chain recombines TRBV15 with TRBJ1-3, with 10 bases identical to TRBD1. CDR1 and CDR2 (germline): LNHNV, YYDKDF (reference sequence). The ends lost 11 bases at V and 3 bases at J; junction bases unmatched: 19. The CDR3 is made up of 18 amino acids. The CDR3 region is CASPGQGIGTGVGNTIYF. Written as DNA, the CDR3 is TGTGCCTCACCGGGACAGGGGATCGGAACGGGGGTTGGAAACACCATATATTTT.

This clone was found once. The V call is TRBV30, the J call TRBJ1-5, with 7 bases lining up with TRBD1. This CDR3 comprises 18 residues. With 1 base clipped from V and 1 base from J, the junction kept 13 bases outside the gene matches. The germline V gene encodes CDR1 GTSNPN and CDR2 SVGIG (reference sequence). The CDR3 DNA follows: TGTGCCTGGAGTGCAGCCCGGGACAGCAAGGAGAGCAATCAGCCCCAGCATTTT. This translates into CAWSAARDSKESNQPQHF.

This chain links TRBV27 with TRBJ2-1; D not resolved. This CDR3 comprises 13 residues. Germline CDR1 reads MNHEY; CDR2 reads SMNVEV (reference sequence). With 6 bases removed from V and 0 bases from J, the gap between germline ends came to 6 bases. CDR3 bases: TGTGCCAGCAGGAGAAGCTCCTACAATGAGCAGTTCTTC. Protein product: CASRRSSYNEQFF.

Concerning this clone: The same CDR3 can be traced to other DNA sequences in this sample. The chain uses TRBV24-1 and TRBJ1-2; tentative D call: TRBD1 (5 bases). With 1 base removed from V and 1 base from J, the gap between germline ends came to 6 bases. Per the germline V gene, CDR1 is KGHDR and CDR2 is SFDVKD. CDR3 length: 14 amino acids. The DNA for the CDR3 is TGTGCCACCAGTGATTTCGACAGTAACTATGGCTACACCTTC. This translates into CATSDFDSNYGYTF.

This chain uses TRBV7-3 with TRBJ2-1, with TRBD2 matching 7 bases. Germline CDR1 is SGHTA and CDR2 is FQGTGA. The CDR3 length is 16 residues. The V and J ends lost 2 bases and 4 bases, in that order; junction bases with no gene match: 8. The CDR3 sequence is CASSLYAGEPYNEQFF. For the CDR3, the DNA is TGTGCCAGCAGCTTATACGCGGGAGAGCCATACAATGAGCAGTTCTTC.

The chain couples TRBV27 to TRBJ1-1; TRBD1 aligns across 8 bases. Germline V gene sequence: CDR1 MNHEY, CDR2 SMNVEV (reference sequence). The CDR3 totals 15 residues. Losses at the gene ends were 4 bases for V and 2 bases for J; bases not matched to a gene: 6. The CDR3: CASSSQGADNTEAFF. The CDR3 DNA is TGTGCCAGCAGTTCCCAGGGGGCCGATAACACTGAAGCTTTCTTT.